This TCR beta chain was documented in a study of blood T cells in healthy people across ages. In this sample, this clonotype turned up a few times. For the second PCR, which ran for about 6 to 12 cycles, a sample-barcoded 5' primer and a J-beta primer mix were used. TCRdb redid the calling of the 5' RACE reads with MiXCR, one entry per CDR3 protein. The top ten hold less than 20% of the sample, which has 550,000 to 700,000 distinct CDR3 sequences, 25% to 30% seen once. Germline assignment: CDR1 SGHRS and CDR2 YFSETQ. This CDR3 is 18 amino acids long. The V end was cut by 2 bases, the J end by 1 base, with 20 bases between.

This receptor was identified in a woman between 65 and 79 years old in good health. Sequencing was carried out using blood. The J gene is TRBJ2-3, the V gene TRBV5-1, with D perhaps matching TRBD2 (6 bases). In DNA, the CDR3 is TGCGCCAGCAGCTTAATCGGGTTTAGCGGAAGCCGCACAGATACGCAGTATTTT. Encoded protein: CASSLIGFSGSRTDTQYF. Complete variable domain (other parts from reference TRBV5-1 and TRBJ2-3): KAGVTQTPRYLIKTRGQQVTLSCSPISGHRSVSWYQQTPGQGLQFLFEYFSETQRNKGNFPGRFSGRQFSNSRSEMNVSTLELGDSALYLCASSLIGFSGSRTDTQYFGPGTRLTVL.